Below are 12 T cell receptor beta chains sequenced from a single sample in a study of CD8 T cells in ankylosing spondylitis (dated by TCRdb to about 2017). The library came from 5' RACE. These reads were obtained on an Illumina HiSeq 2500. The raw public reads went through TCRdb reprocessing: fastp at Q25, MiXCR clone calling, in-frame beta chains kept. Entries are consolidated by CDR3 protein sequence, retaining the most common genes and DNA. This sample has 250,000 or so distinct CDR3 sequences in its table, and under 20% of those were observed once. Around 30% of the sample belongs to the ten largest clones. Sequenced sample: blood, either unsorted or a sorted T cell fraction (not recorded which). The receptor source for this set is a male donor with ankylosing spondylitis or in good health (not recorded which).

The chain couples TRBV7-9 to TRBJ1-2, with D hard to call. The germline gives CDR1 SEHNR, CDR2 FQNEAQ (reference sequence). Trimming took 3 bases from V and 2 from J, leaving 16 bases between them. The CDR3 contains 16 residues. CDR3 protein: CASSFLPAQANYGYTF. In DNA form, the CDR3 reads TGTGCCAGCAGCTTCCTGCCGGCGCAGGCCAACTATGGCTACACCTTC.

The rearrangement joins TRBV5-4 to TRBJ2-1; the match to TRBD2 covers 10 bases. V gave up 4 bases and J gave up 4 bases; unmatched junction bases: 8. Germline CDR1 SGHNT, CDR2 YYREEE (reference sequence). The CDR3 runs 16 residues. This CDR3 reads CASSLTPGLAYNEQFF. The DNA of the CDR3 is TGTGCCAGCAGCCTGACACCGGGACTAGCGTACAATGAGCAGTTCTTC.

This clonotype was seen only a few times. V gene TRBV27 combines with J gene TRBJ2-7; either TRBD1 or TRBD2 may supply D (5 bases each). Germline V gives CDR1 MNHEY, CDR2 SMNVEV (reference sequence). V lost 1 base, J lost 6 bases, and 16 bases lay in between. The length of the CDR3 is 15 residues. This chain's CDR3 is CASSLLGERVGEQYF. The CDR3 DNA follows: TGTGCCAGCAGTTTATTGGGGGAGAGGGTCGGCGAGCAGTACTTC.

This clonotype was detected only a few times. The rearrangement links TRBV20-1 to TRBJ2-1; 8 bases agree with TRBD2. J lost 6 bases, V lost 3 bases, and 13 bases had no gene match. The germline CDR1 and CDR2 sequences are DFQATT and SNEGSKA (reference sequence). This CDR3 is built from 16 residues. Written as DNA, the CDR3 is TGCAGTGCTAGGTCCCTTACCAGCGGGAGTGGCAATGAGCAGTTCTTC. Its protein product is CSARSLTSGSGNEQFF.

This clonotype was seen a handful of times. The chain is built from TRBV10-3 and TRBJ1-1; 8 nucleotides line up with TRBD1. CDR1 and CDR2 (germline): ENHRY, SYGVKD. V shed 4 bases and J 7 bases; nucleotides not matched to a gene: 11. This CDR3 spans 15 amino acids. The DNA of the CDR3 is TGTGCCATCAGTGCCGGGACAGGATGGAGGGGTGAAGCTTTCTTT. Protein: CAISAGTGWRGEAFF.

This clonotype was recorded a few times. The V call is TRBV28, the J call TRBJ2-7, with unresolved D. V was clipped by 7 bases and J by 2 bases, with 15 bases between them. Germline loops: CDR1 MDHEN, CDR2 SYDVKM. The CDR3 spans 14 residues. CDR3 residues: CASNPSGITYEQYF. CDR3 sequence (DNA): TGTGCCAGCAATCCCTCAGGAATCACCTACGAGCAGTACTTC.

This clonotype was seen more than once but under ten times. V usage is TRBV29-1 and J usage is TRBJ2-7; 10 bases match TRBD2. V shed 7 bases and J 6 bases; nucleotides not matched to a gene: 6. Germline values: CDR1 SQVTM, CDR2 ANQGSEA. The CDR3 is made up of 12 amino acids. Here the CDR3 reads CSAGLAAREQYF. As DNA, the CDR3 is TGCAGCGCTGGACTAGCGGCTCGCGAGCAGTACTTC.

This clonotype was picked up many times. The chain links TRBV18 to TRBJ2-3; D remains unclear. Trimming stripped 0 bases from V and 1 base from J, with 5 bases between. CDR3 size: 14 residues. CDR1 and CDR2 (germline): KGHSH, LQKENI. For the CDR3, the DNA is TGTGCCAGCTCACCACCGGACGGCACAGATACGCAGTATTTT. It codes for CASSPPDGTDTQYF.

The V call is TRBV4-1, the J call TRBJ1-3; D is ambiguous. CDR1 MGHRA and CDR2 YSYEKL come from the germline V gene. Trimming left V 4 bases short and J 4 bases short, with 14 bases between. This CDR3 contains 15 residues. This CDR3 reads CASSPTAGPGNTIYF. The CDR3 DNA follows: TGCGCCAGCAGCCCTACGGCGGGTCCGGGAAACACCATATATTTT.

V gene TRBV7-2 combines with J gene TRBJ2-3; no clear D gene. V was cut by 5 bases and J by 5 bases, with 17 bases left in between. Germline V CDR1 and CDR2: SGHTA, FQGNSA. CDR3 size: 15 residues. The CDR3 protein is CASSQDSDAIDTQYF. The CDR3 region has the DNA TGTGCCAGCAGCCAAGACTCGGACGCTATAGATACGCAGTATTTT.

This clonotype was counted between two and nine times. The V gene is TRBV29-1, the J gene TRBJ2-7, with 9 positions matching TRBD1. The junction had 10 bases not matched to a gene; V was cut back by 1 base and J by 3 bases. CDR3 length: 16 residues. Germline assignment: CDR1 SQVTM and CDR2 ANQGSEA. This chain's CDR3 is CSVEVRSGTGRYEQYF. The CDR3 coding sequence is TGCAGCGTTGAAGTACGCTCCGGGACAGGGCGCTACGAGCAGTACTTC.

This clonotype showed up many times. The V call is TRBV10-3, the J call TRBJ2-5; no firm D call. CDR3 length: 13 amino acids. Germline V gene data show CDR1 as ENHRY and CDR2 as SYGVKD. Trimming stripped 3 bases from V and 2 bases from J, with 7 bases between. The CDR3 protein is CAISENSQETQYF. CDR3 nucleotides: TGTGCCATCAGTGAAAATTCGCAAGAGACCCAGTACTTC.